Below are 4 T cell receptor beta chains sequenced from a single sample in a study of CD8 T cells in ankylosing spondylitis. General observations from the study: Seemingly distinctive of ankylosing spondylitis blood was a TCR beta motif formed by eight highly homologous variants.

TCRdb reprocessed the 5' RACE reads via MiXCR and lists one record per CDR3 protein. Here the sample spans 100,000 or so distinct CDR3 sequences, approximately 9.6% being singletons. For these receptors, no antigen is known. Sequenced input: blood, either unsorted or a sorted T cell fraction (not recorded which). The receptors stem from a male donor with ankylosing spondylitis.

This clonotype was observed a handful of times. The chain is built from TRBV7-2 and TRBJ2-7, with TRBD2 matching over 13 bases. From germline, CDR1 is SGHTA and CDR2 FQGNSA. The CDR3 is 19 residues long. Trimming took 2 bases from V and 5 from J; bases not matched to a gene: 15. The chain's CDR3 is CASSLTVVLAGGPPHEQYF. The CDR3 DNA reads TGTGCCAGCAGCTTAACGGTCGTACTAGCGGGAGGGCCCCCTCACGAGCAGTACTTC.

There are many counts of this clonotype. The V call is TRBV5-1, the J call TRBJ2-1; 7 bases line up with TRBD1. The CDR3 consists of 13 residues. Germline-derived CDR1 and CDR2 are SGHRS and YFSETQ. V lost 4 bases, J lost 4 bases, and 2 bases stayed unmatched. In nucleotides, the CDR3 is TGCGCCAGCAGCCAGGGACAGTACAATGAGCAGTTCTTC. Amino acid sequence: CASSQGQYNEQFF.

This clonotype was observed a handful of times. The chain is built from TRBV7-9 and TRBJ1-1; D ambiguous. Germline V gene data show CDR1 as SEHNR and CDR2 as FQNEAQ (reference sequence). V lost 2 bases, J lost 5 bases, and 6 bases lay in between. CDR3 length equals 12 residues. CDR3 in DNA: TGTGCCAGCAGCTTAAGGGTTACTGAAGCTTTCTTT. It yields the protein CASSLRVTEAFF.

This clonotype was recorded at least ten times. In DNA form, the CDR3 reads TGTGCCAGCAGTGAAGCTAGCGGGATATACAATGAGCAGTTCTTC. It specifies CASSEASGIYNEQFF. The chain recombines TRBV2 with TRBJ2-1; TRBD2 matches 8 bases. Germline V gives CDR1 SNHLY, CDR2 FYNNEI. Germline trimming cut 0 bases from V and 4 bases from J; bases unmatched to any gene: 2. There are 15 residues in the CDR3.